These 21 T cell receptor beta chains originate from one sample sequenced in a study of blood T cell repertoires in COVID-19 (TCRdb year 2020). Libraries were built with the immunoSEQ multiplex PCR assay. Drawn from immuneACCESS, this table holds only the in-frame rearrangements with V and J called that TCRdb kept. Clones are partly lost; checked studies trace under half to an unresolved V gene and leave the rest unexplained. Here the sample has under 150,000 clones; 75% to 90% occur a single time. The top ten clonotypes cover around 4.7% of the sample. Material: peripheral blood. The receptors originated from a human donor in a cohort sampled during active COVID-19.

J is TRBJ2-7 and V is TRBV5-4; the match to TRBD1 covers 10 bases. Looked up from germline, CDR1 is SGHNT and CDR2 is YYREEE (reference sequence). CDR3 length: 15 residues. Germline trimming cut 0 bases from V and 5 bases from J; bases unmatched to any gene: 5. The CDR3 loop reads CASSLAGQGTHEQYF. The CDR3 region has the DNA TGTGCCAGCAGCTTGGCGGGACAGGGGACCCACGAGCAGTACTTC.

There are a few counts of this clone. The chain uses TRBV27 and TRBJ1-6, with D possibly TRBD1 on 6 matching bases. CDR3 size: 16 residues. Between the trimmed V and J ends, which lost 0 bases and 9 bases, there was a span of 15 bases. Germline V CDR1 and CDR2: MNHEY, SMNVEV (reference sequence). CDR3: CASSLSAGAGGSPLHF. In nucleotides, the CDR3 is TGTGCCAGCAGTTTATCTGCAGGGGCGGGTGGTTCACCCCTCCACTTT.

The chain employs TRBV3-1 (or the pseudogene TRBV3-2) and TRBJ2-1; possibly TRBD2 for D (5 bases). Per the germline V gene, CDR1 is LGHDT and CDR2 is YNNKEL (reference sequence). This CDR3 comprises 12 residues. V lost 7 bases, J lost 7 bases, and 11 bases lay in between. CDR3 protein: CASTRGMNEQFF. In DNA form, the CDR3 reads TGTGCCAGCACCAGAGGGATGAATGAGCAGTTCTTC.

The chain joins TRBV27 to TRBJ1-1; TRBD1 aligns across 7 bases. V shed 2 bases, J shed 6 bases, and the junction held 9 bases outside the gene matches. Germline V gene lookup returns CDR1 MNHEY and CDR2 SMNVEV (reference sequence). The length of the CDR3 is 15 residues. The CDR3 sequence: CASSLHGDRAPEAFF. DNA for the CDR3: TGTGCCAGCAGTTTACATGGCGACAGGGCTCCTGAAGCTTTCTTT.

The chain couples TRBV11-2 to TRBJ2-2, with unresolved D. Germline CDR1 reads SGHAT; CDR2 reads FQNNGV. This CDR3 has 15 amino acids. Trimming pared 5 bases from V and 0 bases from J, leaving 10 bases between. The CDR3 reads CASSLGATNTGELFF. CDR3 nucleotides: TGTGCCAGCAGCCTAGGAGCAACGAACACCGGGGAGCTGTTTTTT.

This clone was picked up one time. A read error may account for a junction end that differs from germline. The V gene is TRBV7-7, the J gene TRBJ2-7; 10 bases align to TRBD1. The CDR3 sequence is 15 residues long. Germline V gene sequence: CDR1 SSHAT, CDR2 FNYEAQ (reference sequence). CDR3 sequence (DNA): TGTGCTAGCAGCCGCGACAGGGGGCCCACCTACGAGCAGTACTTC. This sequence encodes CASSRDRGPTYEQYF.

This sequence joins TRBV12-3 or TRBV12-4 and TRBJ1-3, with 7 bases lining up with TRBD1. V gave up 6 bases and J gave up 5 bases; unmatched junction bases: 4. The CDR3 has 13 amino acids. As DNA, the CDR3 is TGTGCCAGCAGCTGGGACAGTAGAAACACCATATATTTT. Encoded protein: CASSWDSRNTIYF.

The chain's CDR3 is CASSSTPPFGDSFVRYTF. Written as DNA, the CDR3 is TGTGCCAGCAGCTCCACTCCACCCTTCGGGGACAGCTTTGTGCGCTACACCTTC. The rearrangement uses TRBV7-9 and TRBJ1-2; 7 nucleotides align to TRBD1. Germline V gene lookup returns CDR1 SEHNR and CDR2 FQNEAQ (reference sequence). J was trimmed by 9 bases and V by 4 bases; bases with no gene match: 23. The CDR3 consists of 18 residues.

This clone was observed once. The chain carries TRBV7-2 and TRBJ1-1; D perhaps matches TRBD1 (6 bases). CDR3 length: 19 amino acids. Germline lookup yields CDR1 SGHTA and CDR2 FQGNSA. V shed 3 bases and J shed 3 bases, with 26 bases lying between them. The CDR3 protein is CASSFYPRVKGERYTEAFF. The CDR3 coding sequence is TGTGCCAGCAGCTTTTACCCCCGAGTGAAGGGGGAGAGGTACACTGAAGCTTTCTTT.

The chain couples TRBV25-1 to TRBJ2-3; a weak D match, TRBD1 (6 bases). Trimming shortened V by 6 bases and J by 4 bases, and 14 bases separated the two germline ends. CDR3 length: 14 amino acids. CDR1 MGHDK and CDR2 SYGVNS come from the germline V gene. The CDR3 protein is CASSPSRGPDTQYF. CDR3 bases: TGTGCCAGCAGCCCGTCCAGGGGTCCAGATACGCAGTATTTT.

The chain has TRBV12-5 and TRBJ1-5; D may be TRBD1 (6 bases). Trimming removed 1 base from V and 7 bases from J, with 14 bases in between. This CDR3 contains 15 residues. Germline CDR1 reads LGHNT; CDR2 reads FRNRAP. This chain's CDR3 is CASGLAHGDIQPQHF. CDR3 nucleotide sequence: TGTGCTAGTGGTTTGGCCCACGGGGACATCCAGCCCCAGCATTTT.

The rearrangement joins TRBV7-9 to TRBJ2-5; tentative D call: TRBD2 (5 bases). The V end was cut by 5 bases, the J end by 5 bases, with 15 bases between. The CDR3 runs 14 residues. Germline loops: CDR1 SEHNR, CDR2 FQNEAQ (reference sequence). The CDR3 loop is CASSPRVYEETQYF. In DNA, the CDR3 is TGTGCCAGCAGCCCGCGGGTGTATGAGGAGACCCAGTACTTC.

The V and J genes are TRBV6-5 and TRBJ1-3; a weak D match, TRBD1 (6 bases). Germline lookup yields CDR1 MNHEY and CDR2 SVGAGI. Trimming shortened V by 6 bases and J by 1 base, and 10 bases separated the two germline ends. The CDR3 consists of 14 residues. CDR3 loop: CASRITGSGNTIYF. DNA of the CDR3: TGTGCCAGCAGAATCACAGGGTCTGGAAACACCATATATTTT.

This clone was detected only a few times. The chain combines TRBV11-2 with TRBJ2-2; D ambiguous. CDR1 is SGHAT, CDR2 FQNNGV, per germline. Between the trimmed V and J ends, which lost 5 bases and 6 bases, there was a span of 13 bases. This CDR3 comprises 14 residues. The CDR3 nucleotides are TGTGCCAGCAGCGCATTAGTTAACGCCGGGGAGCTGTTTTTT. Translating gives CASSALVNAGELFF.

V gene TRBV18 combines with J gene TRBJ2-5, with D possibly matching TRBD2 (5 bases). The CDR3 has 14 amino acids. Germline V gene sequence: CDR1 KGHSH, CDR2 LQKENI. Trimming took 3 bases from V and 2 from J, leaving 10 bases between them. CDR3: CASSPLPGQETQYF. In DNA, the CDR3 is TGTGCCAGCTCACCCCTCCCGGGGCAAGAGACCCAGTACTTC.

This clone was seen a handful of times. The chain joins TRBV6-2 or TRBV6-3 to TRBJ2-7; perhaps TRBD1 as D (5 bases). The germline CDR1 and CDR2 sequences are MNHEY and SVGEGT. V dropped 6 bases and J dropped 0 bases, with 15 bases sitting between them. CDR3 length: 15 amino acids. DNA for the CDR3: TGTGCCAGCAGCCTCGAAAGGGGCCACTCCTACGAGCAGTACTTC. Translation gives CASSLERGHSYEQYF.

The V and J genes are TRBV6-6 and TRBJ2-1, with a weak D call TRBD1 (5 bases). Germline assignment: CDR1 MNHNY and CDR2 SVGAGI (reference sequence). Trimming removed 6 bases from V and 8 bases from J, with 23 bases in between. There are 16 residues in the CDR3. The CDR3 nucleotides read TGTGCCAGCAGCGGGCAGGGTTTGGAATCTTTGGATGAGCAGTTCTTC. Translating it yields CASSGQGLESLDEQFF.

The rearrangement joins TRBV7-9 to TRBJ2-3; the match to TRBD2 covers 12 bases. After removal of 5 bases from V and 2 bases from J, the junction contained 8 bases not matched to a gene. CDR3 length equals 17 residues. In germline, CDR1 is SEHNR, CDR2 FQNEAQ (reference sequence). The CDR3 region is CASSPSGLAGPTDTQYF. As DNA, the CDR3 is TGTGCCAGCAGCCCGTCAGGACTAGCGGGACCCACAGATACGCAGTATTTT.

This chain links TRBV27 with TRBJ2-1; 7 positions agree with TRBD2. The germline CDR1 and CDR2 sequences are MNHEY and SMNVEV (reference sequence). Unmatched junction bases numbered 17, after V lost 2 bases and J lost 10 bases. The CDR3 spans 17 residues. CDR3 sequence: CASSLSMASGPRGEQFF. CDR3 DNA sequence: TGTGCCAGCAGTTTAAGCATGGCTAGCGGACCCCGTGGGGAGCAGTTCTTC.

The chain uses TRBV6-6 and TRBJ2-6; D gene uncertain. CDR1 MNHNY and CDR2 SVGAGI come from the germline V gene (reference sequence). The CDR3 has 12 amino acids. Trimming removed 9 bases from V and 2 bases from J, with 5 bases in between. The CDR3 coding sequence is TGTGCCAGTCGGGCTGGGGCCAACGTCCTGACTTTC. Translating gives CASRAGANVLTF.

This chain links TRBV9 with TRBJ1-1, with 8 bases aligning to TRBD1. V trimming: 4 bases; J trimming: 0 bases; junction bases outside the gene matches: 5. Germline V gene lookup returns CDR1 SGDLS and CDR2 YYNGEE. The CDR3 is 15 residues long. In DNA form, the CDR3 reads TGTGCCAGCAGCCCAGGGGGCAGGGTGAACACTGAAGCTTTCTTT. Residues: CASSPGGRVNTEAFF.